A single sample is the source of the 17 T cell receptor beta chains below, sequenced in a study of neurological immune-mediated disorders. TCRdb independently ran MiXCR on the 5' RACE reads; one entry per CDR3 protein. The sample carries about 62,000 distinct CDR3 sequences, roughly 3.5% recorded once. The sample comprised PBMCs. The receptors were gathered from a woman between 50 and 59 years old with multiple sclerosis.

This clonotype appeared many times. The junction departs from the called germline gene at one end, perhaps through a read error. The chain joins TRBV6-2 or TRBV6-3 to TRBJ1-5; D perhaps matches TRBD1 (5 bases). Germline CDR1 is MNHEY and CDR2 is SVGEGT. The CDR3 runs to 15 residues. As DNA, the CDR3 is TGTGCCAGCAGCTACTGGGGCGGTGGCAATCAGCCCCAGCATTTT. This encodes CASSYWGGGNQPQHF.

This clonotype was detected many times. The chain couples TRBV5-1 to TRBJ2-5, with TRBD2 matching over 9 bases. Germline CDR1 SGHRS, CDR2 YFSETQ. The CDR3 totals 14 residues. V lost 4 bases and J lost 4; bases outside the gene matches: 5. The chain's CDR3 is CASSPASGIETQYF. In DNA, the CDR3 is TGCGCCAGCAGCCCAGCTAGCGGGATAGAGACCCAGTACTTC.

This clonotype has at least ten counts. This chain connects TRBV3-1 to TRBJ2-1; a possible D gene is TRBD2 (5 bases). The CDR3 covers 13 residues. Between the trimmed V and J ends, which lost 0 bases and 10 bases, there was a span of 10 bases. The germline CDR1 and CDR2 sequences are LGHDT and YNNKEL (reference sequence). The CDR3 protein is CASSQDRTGEQFF. The CDR3, as DNA: TGTGCCAGCAGCCAAGATAGAACGGGAGAGCAGTTCTTC.

This clonotype was seen a few times. CDR3 bases: TGCGCCAGCAGCTTAGAAAGGGCCTACGAGCAGTACTTC. The encoded protein is CASSLERAYEQYF. V gene TRBV5-1 combines with J gene TRBJ2-7; D gene uncertain. CDR1 and CDR2 (germline): SGHRS, YFSETQ. The V end lost 2 bases, the J end lost 2 bases, and 8 bases lay between the germline ends. The CDR3 extends over 13 amino acids.

This clonotype was observed many times. The chain has TRBV5-1 and TRBJ1-1; 8 nucleotides line up with TRBD1. The germline V gene has CDR1 SGHRS and CDR2 YFSETQ. This CDR3 region has 14 residues. With 4 bases clipped from V and 5 bases from J, the junction kept 7 bases outside the gene matches. The CDR3, as DNA: TGCGCCAGCAGCGTCGACAGGGGAGGAACTGAAGCTTTCTTT. It encodes CASSVDRGGTEAFF.

Only a few counts were recorded for this clonotype. The chain uses TRBV5-1 and TRBJ1-1, with D perhaps matching TRBD1 (5 bases). Between the trimmed V and J ends, which lost 0 bases and 0 bases, there was a span of 9 bases. The germline CDR1 and CDR2 sequences are SGHRS and YFSETQ. This CDR3 region has 15 residues. CDR3 residues: CASSLAGGMNTEAFF. The CDR3 region has the DNA TGCGCCAGCAGCTTGGCCGGGGGGATGAACACTGAAGCTTTCTTT. Full variable domain (remainder filled in from reference TRBV5-1 and TRBJ1-1): KAGVTQTPRYLIKTRGQQVTLSCSPISGHRSVSWYQQTPGQGLQFLFEYFSETQRNKGNFPGRFSGRQFSNSRSEMNVSTLELGDSALYLCASSLAGGMNTEAFFGQGTRLTVV.

This clonotype was detected many times. The J gene is TRBJ2-1, the V gene TRBV3-1, with a tentative D call TRBD2 (5 bases). This CDR3 region has 14 residues. Germline V gene data show CDR1 as LGHDT and CDR2 as YNNKEL (reference sequence). V lost 0 bases, J lost 3 bases, and 6 bases lay in between. The CDR3 is CASSQEGLYNEQFF. The CDR3 nucleotides are TGTGCCAGCAGCCAAGAAGGACTCTACAATGAGCAGTTCTTC.

This chain uses TRBV7-8 with TRBJ2-3; the D gene is possibly TRBD1 (6 bases). V was clipped by 2 bases and J by 0 bases, with 9 bases between them. The CDR3 has 15 residues. Germline V gene lookup returns CDR1 SGHVS and CDR2 FQNEAQ. The CDR3 DNA is TGTGCCAGCAGCTTACAGGGGCTAAGCACAGATACGCAGTATTTT. The encoded protein is CASSLQGLSTDTQYF.

This clonotype has a count of ten or more. Germline and junction disagree at one end, which may indicate a read error. The J gene is TRBJ1-6, the V gene TRBV9; weak D call: TRBD1 (6 bases). The CDR3 runs to 15 residues. Germline assignment: CDR1 SGDLS and CDR2 YYNGEE. CDR3 nucleotide sequence: TGTGCCAGCAGCGAGGGACATACCTATAATTCACCCCTCAACTTT. Translating gives CASSEGHTYNSPLNF. The full variable domain, in which reference TRBV9 and TRBJ1-6 provide the parts outside the CDR3, is DSGVTQTPKHLITATGQRVTLRCSPRSGDLSVYWYQQSLDQGLQFLIQYYNGEERAKGNILERFSAQQFPDLHSELNLSSLELGDSALYFCASSEGHTYNSPLNFGNGTRLTVT.

The sample holds many counts of this clonotype. The rearrangement uses TRBV6-6 and TRBJ2-7; 9 bases map to TRBD1. V dropped 9 bases and J dropped 1; count of bases not matched to a gene: 7. Germline V gene data show CDR1 as MNHNY and CDR2 as SVGAGI (reference sequence). The CDR3 is 14 residues long. In DNA, the CDR3 is TGTGCCAGTTGGGGACAGGGCCCTTCCTACGAGCAGTACTTC. Its protein product is CASWGQGPSYEQYF.

This clonotype appeared many times. The rearrangement uses TRBV20-1 and TRBJ2-3; 7 nucleotides match TRBD1. Losses at the gene ends were 6 bases for V and 0 bases for J; bases not matched to a gene: 15. This CDR3 has 17 residues. Germline lookup yields CDR1 DFQATT and CDR2 SNEGSKA (reference sequence). The CDR3 reads CSAKQGRGFPSTDTQYF. The CDR3 nucleotides are TGCAGTGCCAAACAGGGCAGGGGGTTCCCTAGCACAGATACGCAGTATTTT.

This clonotype was seen repeatedly, ten times or more. The V call is TRBV15, the J call TRBJ1-2, with TRBD1 identical over 7 bases. Germline lookup yields CDR1 LNHNV and CDR2 YYDKDF (reference sequence). V shed 0 bases, J shed 8 bases, and the junction held 9 bases outside the gene matches. The CDR3 spans 15 residues. CDR3: CATSRDRMRGQGYTF. For the CDR3, the DNA is TGTGCCACCAGCAGAGATAGGATGAGGGGGCAAGGCTACACCTTC.

Many counts were recorded for this clonotype. This chain joins TRBV12-3 or TRBV12-4 and TRBJ1-1; unclear D gene. V was trimmed by 2 bases and J by 5 bases, leaving 12 bases between them. The CDR3 extends over 14 amino acids. The CDR3 loop is CASSLSWPRTEAFF. The CDR3, as DNA: TGTGCCAGCAGTTTAAGCTGGCCGAGGACTGAAGCTTTCTTT.

This clonotype was counted ten times or more. The chain joins TRBV6-5 to TRBJ1-2, with D tentatively TRBD1 (6 bases). V was shortened by 2 bases and J by 6 bases, with 10 bases between the two germline ends. The germline CDR1 and CDR2 sequences are MNHEY and SVGAGI. This CDR3 contains 13 residues. CDR3 sequence: CASSYVTGDGYTF. CDR3 DNA: TGTGCCAGCAGTTACGTGACAGGTGATGGCTACACCTTC.

This clonotype was counted only a few times. The gene calls are TRBV19 and TRBJ1-5; the D gene is possibly TRBD1 (6 bases). From germline, CDR1 is LNHDA and CDR2 SQIVND (reference sequence). This CDR3 is 15 amino acids long. V lost 7 bases, J lost 4 bases, and 17 bases lay in between. Here the CDR3 reads CASTRDNRENQPQHF. The CDR3 DNA reads TGTGCCAGTACCCGGGACAATCGGGAGAATCAGCCCCAGCATTTT.

This clonotype was counted at least ten times. This chain uses TRBV10-3 with TRBJ1-1; D gene unclear. From germline, CDR1 is ENHRY and CDR2 SYGVKD. The CDR3 is made up of 13 amino acids. V was pared by 6 bases and J by 3 bases, with 11 bases between. As DNA, the CDR3 is TGTGCCATCAGGGTAGACCGGGACACTGAAGCTTTCTTT. Amino acid sequence: CAIRVDRDTEAFF.

This clonotype was seen ten or more times. The CDR3 region is CSAAGYPYNEQFF. CDR3 bases: TGCAGTGCTGCCGGGTACCCCTACAATGAGCAGTTCTTC. V usage is TRBV20-1 and J usage is TRBJ2-1; no reliable D call. The CDR3 is 13 amino acids. Deletions cut 5 bases from V and 2 bases from J, with 10 bases between. Per the germline V gene, CDR1 is DFQATT and CDR2 is SNEGSKA (reference sequence).